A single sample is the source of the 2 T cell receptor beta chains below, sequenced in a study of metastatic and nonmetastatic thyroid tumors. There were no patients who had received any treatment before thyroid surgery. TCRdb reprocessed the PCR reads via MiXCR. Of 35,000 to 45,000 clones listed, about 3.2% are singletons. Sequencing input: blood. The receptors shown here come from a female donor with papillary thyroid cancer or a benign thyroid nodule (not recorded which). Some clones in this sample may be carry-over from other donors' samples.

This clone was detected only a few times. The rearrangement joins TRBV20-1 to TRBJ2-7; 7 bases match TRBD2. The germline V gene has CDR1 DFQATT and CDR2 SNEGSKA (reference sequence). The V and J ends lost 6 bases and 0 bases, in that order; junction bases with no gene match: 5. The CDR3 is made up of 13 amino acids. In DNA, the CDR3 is TGCAGTGCGAGTAGCGGGTTCTCCTACGAGCAGTACTTC. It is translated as CSASSGFSYEQYF.

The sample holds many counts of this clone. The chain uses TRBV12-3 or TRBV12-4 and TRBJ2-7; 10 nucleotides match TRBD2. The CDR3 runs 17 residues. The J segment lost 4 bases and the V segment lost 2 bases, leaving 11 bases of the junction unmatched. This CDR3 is CASSLWASGREGYEQYF. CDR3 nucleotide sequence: TGTGCCAGCAGTTTATGGGCTAGCGGGAGAGAGGGATACGAGCAGTACTTC.